These 24 T cell receptor beta chains share one sample of origin, sequenced in a study of prognosis after radiotherapy for stage I lung cancer. Two rounds of multiplex PCR amplified TCR beta CDR3 from genomic DNA. Every TRBV and TRBJ gene had its own specific primer in first-round PCR. TCRdb reprocessed the multiplex PCR reads via MiXCR and lists one record per CDR3 protein. The table lists about 12,000 distinct CDR3 sequences, around 50% of them singletons. Sequenced material: PBMCs, taken before or after stereotactic body radiation therapy (not recorded which). All receptors come from a donor of 50 years or more with non-small cell lung cancer.

This chain uses TRBV20-1 with TRBJ2-3, with 12 bases aligning to TRBD2. The J segment lost 7 bases and the V segment lost 2 bases, leaving 13 bases of the junction unmatched. CDR3 size: 17 residues. Germline CDR1 and CDR2: DFQATT and SNEGSKA (reference sequence). CDR3 DNA: TGCAGTGCTAGAACCCCCACTAGCGGGAGGACAAAAAATACGCAGTATTTT. Its translation: CSARTPTSGRTKNTQYF.

Details on this clonotype: A far bigger clonotype differs at one base, so this is likely a read error. V gene TRBV6-8 combines with J gene TRBJ2-7; D is ambiguous. The CDR3 sequence is 15 residues long. Trimming removed 4 bases from V and 5 bases from J, with 18 bases in between. CDR1 is MNHGY, CDR2 SAAAGT, per germline. This CDR3 reads CASSSLTSSGDEQYF. The CDR3 DNA is TGTGCCAGCAGTTCATTAACGTCGTCCGGTGACGAGCAGTACTTC.

Of note for this clonotype: This likely stems from a read error, as it lies one base from a far larger clone. The rearrangement links TRBV27 to TRBJ2-7; D remains ambiguous. The CDR3 contains 14 residues. With 4 bases removed from V and 2 bases from J, the gap between germline ends came to 12 bases. The germline V gene encodes CDR1 MNHEY and CDR2 SMNVEV (reference sequence). DNA for the CDR3: TGTGCCAGCAGTTACGGGTTCGCCACCTACGAGCAGTACTTC. This sequence encodes CASSYGFATYEQYF.

The rearrangement joins TRBV5-6 to TRBJ2-1; 7 positions match TRBD1. The germline gives CDR1 SGHDT, CDR2 YYEEEE. The CDR3 has 15 amino acids. V lost 0 bases, J lost 4 bases, and 4 bases stayed unmatched. CDR3 amino acids: CASSLGGGGYNEQFF. The CDR3 DNA reads as TGTGCCAGCAGCTTGGGAGGGGGCGGGTACAATGAGCAGTTCTTC.

The genes are TRBV2 and TRBJ1-6, with D perhaps TRBD1 (5 bases). V lost 3 bases and J 12 bases, leaving 9 bases between the germline ends. The CDR3 loop spans 12 amino acids. Germline CDR1 reads SNHLY; CDR2 reads FYNNEI. The CDR3 protein is CASSDGHGPLHF. The CDR3 region has the DNA TGTGCCAGCAGTGACGGACACGGACCCCTCCACTTT.

This clonotype is medium-sized by share. V gene TRBV20-1 combines with J gene TRBJ2-3; perhaps TRBD1 as D (5 bases). This CDR3 has 15 amino acids. Germline V CDR1 and CDR2: DFQATT, SNEGSKA (reference sequence). V dropped 0 bases and J dropped 0 bases, with 10 bases sitting between them. The CDR3 coding sequence is TGCAGTGCTAGAGATAAGGGGTTAAGCACAGATACGCAGTATTTT. It translates to CSARDKGLSTDTQYF.

Comment on this clonotype: A far larger clone is just one base off, so this is likely a read error. The gene calls are TRBV6-4 and TRBJ1-6, with TRBD1 matching 9 bases. From germline, CDR1 is MRHNA and CDR2 SNTAGT. The CDR3 is 15 amino acids. Germline trimming cut 6 bases from V and 7 bases from J; bases unmatched to any gene: 7. The CDR3 sequence: CASSLRDRVNSPLHF. CDR3 coding DNA: TGTGCCAGCAGCCTAAGGGACAGGGTCAATTCACCCCTCCACTTT.

The chain couples TRBV7-2 to TRBJ2-1; TRBD1 is a possible D gene (6 bases). This CDR3 is built from 16 residues. V was cut by 4 bases and J by 5 bases, with 18 bases left in between. Germline lookup yields CDR1 SGHTA and CDR2 FQGNSA. The CDR3 DNA follows: TGTGCCAGCAGCTCCGTGGGGGCCCAAAGACACAATGAGCAGTTCTTC. Its translation: CASSSVGAQRHNEQFF.

This clonotype is judged medium-sized. The rearrangement joins TRBV20-1 to TRBJ2-2, with TRBD1 matching 9 bases. Germline V lookup: CDR1 DFQATT, CDR2 SNEGSKA (reference sequence). The CDR3 covers 14 residues. Trimming at V came to 2 bases and at J to 5 bases, leaving 3 bases not matched to a gene. The CDR3 bases are TGCAGTGCTAGAACAGGGGGCTCGACCGGGGAGCTGTTTTTT. It translates to CSARTGGSTGELFF.

This chain connects TRBV11-2 to TRBJ1-1, with no clear D. In germline, CDR1 is SGHAT, CDR2 FQNNGV. Trimming stripped 1 base from V and 3 bases from J, with 12 bases between. The length of the CDR3 is 15 residues. This chain's CDR3 is CASSLVSAADTEAFF. The DNA of the CDR3 is TGTGCCAGCAGCTTAGTTTCGGCAGCTGACACTGAAGCTTTCTTT. Full variable domain (outside the CDR3, taken from reference TRBV11-2 and TRBJ1-1): EAGVAQSPRYKIIEKRQSVAFWCNPISGHATLYWYQQILGQGPKLLIQFQNNGVVDDSQLPKDRFSAERLKGVDSTLKIQPAKLEDSAVYLCASSLVSAADTEAFFGQGTRLTVV.

The V gene is TRBV24-1, the J gene TRBJ2-3; 7 bases agree with TRBD1. Trimming at V came to 2 bases and at J to 2 bases, leaving 12 bases not matched to a gene. Germline V gene sequence: CDR1 KGHDR, CDR2 SFDVKD. The CDR3 sequence is 18 residues long. This CDR3 reads CATSDSFYRGGSTDTQYF. CDR3 DNA sequence: TGTGCCACCAGTGATTCTTTTTACAGGGGTGGGTCCACAGATACGCAGTATTTT.

By sample fraction, this clonotype is medium-sized. V usage is TRBV3-1 and J usage is TRBJ2-7, with D possibly TRBD2 on 6 matching bases. Trimming removed 1 base at V and 7 bases at J, with 17 bases between. CDR3 length: 15 residues. Germline V gene data show CDR1 as LGHDT and CDR2 as YNNKEL (reference sequence). Here the CDR3 DNA reads TGTGCCAGCAGCCAAGCGGGAGTCAGGGCCCAAGAGCAGTACTTC. This encodes CASSQAGVRAQEQYF.

On this clonotype: This may stem from a read error, because a much larger clone lies one nucleotide away. This chain uses TRBV2 with TRBJ2-1, with D uncertain. This CDR3 contains 13 residues. CDR1 SNHLY and CDR2 FYNNEI come from the germline V gene. CDR3 residues: CASSECIYNGQFF. The CDR3 DNA reads TGTGCCAGCAGTGAATGTATTTACAATGGGCAGTTCTTC.

The V call is TRBV9, the J call TRBJ2-7; D remains unclear. The CDR3 runs to 15 residues. Germline V gene lookup returns CDR1 SGDLS and CDR2 YYNGEE. Trimming shortened V by 4 bases and J by 2 bases, and 16 bases separated the two germline ends. The CDR3 sequence is CASSSPNRVTYEQYF. The CDR3 DNA sequence: TGTGCCAGCAGCTCACCCAATCGGGTGACCTACGAGCAGTACTTC.

For this clonotype: A far larger clone lies a single base away; this is likely a read error. This chain joins TRBV6-2 or TRBV6-3 and TRBJ2-3; D gene ambiguous. The germline CDR1 and CDR2 sequences are MNHEY and SVGEGT. The CDR3 length is 13 residues. The CDR3 sequence is CASSFSSTYTQYF. The CDR3 DNA sequence: TGTGCCAGCAGTTTCAGTAGCACATATACGCAGTATTTT.

This rearrangement joins TRBV11-2 to TRBJ1-3; no definite D call. Germline V gene data show CDR1 as SGHAT and CDR2 as FQNNGV. V shed 4 bases and J shed 0 bases, with 10 bases lying between them. This CDR3 is 15 amino acids long. The DNA of the CDR3 is TGTGCCAGCAGCTGGTCGACGGACTCTGGAAACACCATATATTTT. Its translation: CASSWSTDSGNTIYF.

This clonotype is medium-sized within its sample. V gene TRBV6-2 or TRBV6-3 combines with J gene TRBJ2-2, with D perhaps TRBD2 (6 bases). The CDR3 runs to 14 residues. Germline CDR1 is MNHEY and CDR2 is SVGEGT. V was cut by 5 bases and J by 5 bases, with 12 bases left in between. The chain's CDR3 is CASSEQAGTGELFF. The CDR3 region has the DNA TGTGCCAGCAGTGAACAGGCGGGGACCGGGGAGCTGTTTTTT.

This clonotype has at least ten counts. CDR3 in DNA: TGTGCCTGGAGTGTAGGGGCAGGACTTCAAGAGACCCAGTACTTC. As protein: CAWSVGAGLQETQYF. The V gene is TRBV30, the J gene TRBJ2-5, with D perhaps given as TRBD1 or TRBD2 (5 bases each). Trimming left V 0 bases short and J 2 bases short, with 13 bases between. Germline assignment: CDR1 GTSNPN and CDR2 SVGIG (reference sequence). CDR3 length equals 15 residues.

This clonotype is classed as medium-sized (0.01 to 0.1%). V and J are TRBV19 and TRBJ2-2, with 10 bases aligning to TRBD2. Looked up from germline, CDR1 is LNHDA and CDR2 is SQIVND (reference sequence). This CDR3 contains 16 residues. V was pared by 7 bases and J by 2 bases, with 7 bases of the junction left unmatched. CDR3 in amino acids: CASIPSGSINTGELFF. DNA of the CDR3: TGTGCCAGTATCCCTAGCGGGAGTATAAACACCGGGGAGCTGTTTTTT.

The chain links TRBV12-3 or TRBV12-4 to TRBJ2-3; perhaps TRBD2 as D (5 bases). CDR3 length: 15 residues. V shed 2 bases and J shed 7 bases, with 16 bases lying between them. CDR3 sequence (DNA): TGTGCCAGCAGTTTAAGCGCAGCCGGACTGCATACGCAGTATTTT. Amino acid sequence: CASSLSAAGLHTQYF.

This clonotype occurred many times. J is TRBJ2-5 and V is TRBV19; 11 bases are a match to TRBD2. Trimming took 4 bases from V and 7 from J; bases not matched to a gene: 17. The germline V gene encodes CDR1 LNHDA and CDR2 SQIVND (reference sequence). This CDR3 comprises 18 residues. This CDR3 reads CASSTYTAGTSGRGTQYF. In DNA form, the CDR3 reads TGTGCCAGTAGTACCTACACCGCCGGGACTAGCGGACGGGGGACCCAGTACTTC.

By share, this clonotype ranks as medium-sized. The V gene is TRBV9, the J gene TRBJ2-7; TRBD2 aligns across 8 bases. The CDR3 totals 13 residues. With V trimmed by 3 bases and J by 6 bases, 5 bases remained unmatched. Germline V gene sequence: CDR1 SGDLS, CDR2 YYNGEE. The CDR3 loop is CASSGGTSGEQYF. The CDR3 bases are TGTGCCAGCAGCGGTGGGACTAGTGGCGAGCAGTACTTC.

With regard to this clonotype: A read error is possible here, since a much larger clone lies one base away. The V call is TRBV5-6, the J call TRBJ2-3; 7 bases fit TRBD1. V was pared by 0 bases and J by 7 bases, with 2 bases of the junction left unmatched. There are 13 residues in the CDR3. The germline V gene encodes CDR1 SGHDT and CDR2 YYEEEE. The CDR3 loop reads CASSLGQGYTQYF. CDR3 DNA: TGTGCCAGCAGCTTGGGACAGGGATATACGCAGTATTTT.

Of note for this clonotype: It differs at one base from a far larger clone, so likely a read error. V gene TRBV6-4 combines with J gene TRBJ2-1; 9 bases align to TRBD1. Looked up from germline, CDR1 is MRHNA and CDR2 is SNTAGT. This CDR3 spans 16 amino acids. CDR3 sequence: CASSYDEGTGWDEHFF. CDR3 coding DNA: TGTGCCAGCAGTTACGACGAAGGGACAGGGTGGGATGAGCATTTCTTC.